This TCR beta chain was identified in a study of shared clonotypes between healthy human individuals. General study findings and limits: Limited genetic and exposure-history diversity came from having few donors. It was the non-shared clonotypes that had lower generation probabilities than clonotypes shared by all four donors.

V lost 2 bases and J lost 6, with 11 bases in between. The CDR3 loop spans 13 amino acids. CDR1 SGHTA and CDR2 FQGTGA come from the germline V gene. Researchers ran the assay at a deep level. In the original processing: For the immunoSEQ data, sequences were junction-only without quality scores, so filtering differed. Clones were sequenced by immunoSEQ multiplex PCR, and TCRdb holds only the in-frame ones, with some missing. V, J and clone size derive from that table, while D and trimming were established from the DNA sequence. The sample lists 2 million to 2.5 million clones, about 90% occurring once. Remarks on this clone: Its target is unknown.

The origin of this receptor is a man between 18 and 29 years old in good health. Some clones in this sample may be carry-over from other donors' samples. Sequenced material: naive CD4+ T cells from PBMCs. The sample's subset: CD45RA+ positively selected. This sequence joins TRBV7-3 and TRBJ2-7; D not resolved. CDR3 sequence reads: CASSLVGWGEQYF. The CDR3 coding sequence is TGTGCCAGCAGCTTAGTGGGGTGGGGCGAGCAGTACTTC. The full variable domain, with the rest looked up from reference TRBV7-3 and TRBJ2-7, is GAGVSQTPSNKVTEKGKYVELRCDPISGHTALYWYRQSLGQGPEFLIYFQGTGAADDSGLPNDRFFAVRPEGSVSTLKIQRTERGDSAVYLCASSLVGWGEQYFGPGTRLTVT.